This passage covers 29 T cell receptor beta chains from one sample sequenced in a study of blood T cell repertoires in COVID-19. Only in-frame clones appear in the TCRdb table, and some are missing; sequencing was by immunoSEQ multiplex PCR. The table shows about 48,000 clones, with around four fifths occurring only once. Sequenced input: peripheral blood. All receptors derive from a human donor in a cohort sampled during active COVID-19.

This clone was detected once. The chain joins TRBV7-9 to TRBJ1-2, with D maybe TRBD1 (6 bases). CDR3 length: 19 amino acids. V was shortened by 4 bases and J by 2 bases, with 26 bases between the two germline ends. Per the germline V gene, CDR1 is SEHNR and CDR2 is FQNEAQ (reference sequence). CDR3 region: CASSSRPPAGPQGNYGYTF. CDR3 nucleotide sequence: TGTGCCAGCAGCTCCCGCCCTCCTGCCGGCCCACAGGGAAACTATGGCTACACCTTC.

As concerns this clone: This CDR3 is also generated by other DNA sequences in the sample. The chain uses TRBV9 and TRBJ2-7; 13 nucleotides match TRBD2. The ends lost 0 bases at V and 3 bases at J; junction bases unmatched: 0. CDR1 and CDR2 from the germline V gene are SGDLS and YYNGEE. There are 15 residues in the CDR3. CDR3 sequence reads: CASSVGLAGGYEQYF. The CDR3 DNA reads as TGTGCCAGCAGCGTAGGACTAGCGGGGGGCTACGAGCAGTACTTC.

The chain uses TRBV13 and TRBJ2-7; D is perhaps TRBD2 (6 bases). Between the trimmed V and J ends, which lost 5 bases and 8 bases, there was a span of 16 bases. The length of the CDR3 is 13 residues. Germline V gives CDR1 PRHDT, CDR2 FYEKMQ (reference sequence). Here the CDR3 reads CASSSRVGGQQYF. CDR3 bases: TGTGCCAGCAGCAGCAGGGTGGGGGGTCAGCAGTACTTC.

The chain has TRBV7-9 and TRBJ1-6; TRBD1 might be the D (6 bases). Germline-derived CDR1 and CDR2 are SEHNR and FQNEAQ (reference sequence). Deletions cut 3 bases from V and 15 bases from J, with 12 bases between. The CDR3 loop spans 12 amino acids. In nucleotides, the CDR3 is TGTGCCAGCAGCTTCGGGGAGGGGGACCTCCACTTT. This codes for CASSFGEGDLHF.

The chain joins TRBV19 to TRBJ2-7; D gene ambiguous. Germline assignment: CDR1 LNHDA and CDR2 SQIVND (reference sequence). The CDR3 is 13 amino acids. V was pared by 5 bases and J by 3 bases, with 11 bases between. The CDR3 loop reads CASSRQVNYEQYF. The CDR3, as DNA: TGTGCCAGTAGTCGGCAGGTTAACTACGAGCAGTACTTC.

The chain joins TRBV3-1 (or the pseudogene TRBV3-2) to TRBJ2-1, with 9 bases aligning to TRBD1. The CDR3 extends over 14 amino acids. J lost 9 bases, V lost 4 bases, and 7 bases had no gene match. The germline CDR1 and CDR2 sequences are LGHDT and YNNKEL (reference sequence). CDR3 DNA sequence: TGTGCCAGCAGCCCCGGGACAGGGAGGAGTGAGCAGTTCTTC. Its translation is CASSPGTGRSEQFF.

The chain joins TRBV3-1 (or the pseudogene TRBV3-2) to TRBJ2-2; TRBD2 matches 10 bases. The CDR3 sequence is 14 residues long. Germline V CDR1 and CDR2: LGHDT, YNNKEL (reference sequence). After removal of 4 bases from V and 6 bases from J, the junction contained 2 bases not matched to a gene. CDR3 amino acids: CASSPGLAPGELFF. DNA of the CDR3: TGTGCCAGCAGCCCGGGACTAGCGCCCGGGGAGCTGTTTTTT.

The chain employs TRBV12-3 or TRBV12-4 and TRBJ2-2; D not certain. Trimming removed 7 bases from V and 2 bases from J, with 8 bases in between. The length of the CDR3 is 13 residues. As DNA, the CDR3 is TGTGCCAGCAAGTTAGAAAACACCGGGGAGCTGTTTTTT. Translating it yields CASKLENTGELFF.

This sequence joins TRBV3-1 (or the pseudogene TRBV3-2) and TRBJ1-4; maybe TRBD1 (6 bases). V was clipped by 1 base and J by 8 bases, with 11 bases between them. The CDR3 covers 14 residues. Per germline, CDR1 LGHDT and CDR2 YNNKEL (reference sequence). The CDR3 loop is CASSQVRTEEKLFF. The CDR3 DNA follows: TGTGCCAGCAGCCAAGTTAGGACAGAGGAAAAACTGTTTTTT.

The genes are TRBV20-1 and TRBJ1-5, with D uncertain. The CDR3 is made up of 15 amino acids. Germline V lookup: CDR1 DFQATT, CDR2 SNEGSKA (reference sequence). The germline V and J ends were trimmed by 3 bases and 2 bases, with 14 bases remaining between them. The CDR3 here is CSASPGRVGNQPQHF. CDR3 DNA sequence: TGCAGTGCTAGTCCTGGGAGGGTAGGCAATCAGCCCCAGCATTTT.

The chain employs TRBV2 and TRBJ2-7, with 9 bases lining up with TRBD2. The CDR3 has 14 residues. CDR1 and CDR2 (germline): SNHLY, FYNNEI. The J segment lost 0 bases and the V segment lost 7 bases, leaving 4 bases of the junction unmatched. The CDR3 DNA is TGTGCCAGCAATGGCGGGGGGGCCTCCTACGAGCAGTACTTC. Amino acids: CASNGGGASYEQYF. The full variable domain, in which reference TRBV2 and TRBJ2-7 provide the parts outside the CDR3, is EPEVTQTPSHQVTQMGQEVILRCVPISNHLYFYWYRQILGQKVEFLVSFYNNEISEKSEIFDDQFSVERPDGSNFTLKIRSTKLEDSAMYFCASNGGGASYEQYFGPGTRLTVT.

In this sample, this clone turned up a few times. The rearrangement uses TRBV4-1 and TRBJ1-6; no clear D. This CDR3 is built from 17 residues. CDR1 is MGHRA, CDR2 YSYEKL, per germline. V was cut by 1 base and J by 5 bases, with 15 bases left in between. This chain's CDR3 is CASSQGPHSLNNSPLHF. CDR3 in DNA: TGCGCCAGCAGCCAAGGTCCGCACAGCCTCAATAATTCACCCCTCCACTTT.

For the CDR3, the DNA is TGTGCCACCTCCAAAACCGGGACTGCGGTAGATACGCAGTATTTT. It specifies CATSKTGTAVDTQYF. The J gene is TRBJ2-3, the V gene TRBV6-5; perhaps TRBD2 as D (6 bases). V dropped 10 bases and J dropped 5 bases, with 22 bases sitting between them. CDR3 size: 15 residues. The germline CDR1 and CDR2 sequences are MNHEY and SVGAGI.

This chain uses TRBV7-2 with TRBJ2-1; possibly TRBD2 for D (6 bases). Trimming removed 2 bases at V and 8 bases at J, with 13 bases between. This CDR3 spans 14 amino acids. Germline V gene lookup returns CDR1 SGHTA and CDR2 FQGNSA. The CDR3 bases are TGTGCCAGCAGCTTAATTTTAGCGGCTCATGAGCAGTTCTTC. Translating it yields CASSLILAAHEQFF.

This chain's CDR3 is CASSLGGSGATDTQYF. The CDR3 coding sequence is TGTGCCAGCAGCTTGGGAGGGAGCGGGGCCACAGATACGCAGTATTTT. V gene TRBV7-6 combines with J gene TRBJ2-3, with TRBD2 matching over 7 bases. Looked up from germline, CDR1 is SGHVS and CDR2 is FNYEAQ. This CDR3 comprises 16 residues. V trimming: 3 bases; J trimming: 2 bases; junction bases outside the gene matches: 8.

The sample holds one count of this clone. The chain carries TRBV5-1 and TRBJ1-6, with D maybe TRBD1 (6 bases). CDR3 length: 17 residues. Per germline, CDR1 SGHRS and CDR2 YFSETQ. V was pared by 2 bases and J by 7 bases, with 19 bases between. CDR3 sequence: CASSLSSGQGYNSPLHF. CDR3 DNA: TGCGCCAGCAGCTTATCTTCCGGGCAGGGGTACAATTCACCCCTCCACTTT.

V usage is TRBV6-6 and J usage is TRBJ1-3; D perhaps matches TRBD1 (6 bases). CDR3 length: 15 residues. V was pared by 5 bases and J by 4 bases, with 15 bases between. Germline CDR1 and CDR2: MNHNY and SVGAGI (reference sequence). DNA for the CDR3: TGTGCCAGCAGTCCCTACAGGGAGTCCGGAAACACCATATATTTT. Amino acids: CASSPYRESGNTIYF.

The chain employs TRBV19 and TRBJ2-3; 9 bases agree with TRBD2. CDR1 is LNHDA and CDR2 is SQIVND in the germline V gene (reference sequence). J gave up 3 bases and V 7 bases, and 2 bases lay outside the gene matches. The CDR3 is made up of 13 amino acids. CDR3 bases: TGTGCCAGTACCCTAGCGGGGACAGATACGCAGTATTTT. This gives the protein CASTLAGTDTQYF.

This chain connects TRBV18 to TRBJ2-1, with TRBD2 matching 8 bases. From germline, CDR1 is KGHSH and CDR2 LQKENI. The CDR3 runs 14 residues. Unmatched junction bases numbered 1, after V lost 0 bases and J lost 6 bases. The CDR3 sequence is CASSPPAGGNEQFF. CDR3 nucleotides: TGTGCCAGCTCACCACCGGCGGGGGGCAATGAGCAGTTCTTC.

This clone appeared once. The CDR3 nucleotides read TGTGCCAGCAGTTTTGACAGGCTAAACACCATATATTTT. This encodes CASSFDRLNTIYF. The chain links TRBV6-6 to TRBJ1-3; tentative D call: TRBD1 (6 bases). Trimming removed 4 bases at V and 6 bases at J, with 10 bases between. The germline V gene has CDR1 MNHNY and CDR2 SVGAGI (reference sequence). The CDR3 length is 13 residues.

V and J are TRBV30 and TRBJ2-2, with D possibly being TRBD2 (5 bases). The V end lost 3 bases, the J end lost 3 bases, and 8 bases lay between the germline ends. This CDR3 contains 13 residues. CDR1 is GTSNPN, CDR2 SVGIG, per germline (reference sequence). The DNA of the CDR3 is TGTGCCTGGAGCGGACTGTACACCGGGGAGCTGTTTTTT. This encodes CAWSGLYTGELFF.

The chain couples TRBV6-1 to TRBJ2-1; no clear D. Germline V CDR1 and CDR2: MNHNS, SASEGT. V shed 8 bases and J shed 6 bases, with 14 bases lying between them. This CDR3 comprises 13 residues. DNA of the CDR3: TGTGCCAGCCGTCCAGGAAGCTCCAATGAGCAGTTCTTC. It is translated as CASRPGSSNEQFF.

The CDR3 region is CASRFPKGASVGTGELFF. The DNA of the CDR3 is TGTGCCAGTCGGTTCCCAAAGGGGGCCTCGGTGGGCACCGGGGAGCTGTTTTTT. V is TRBV19 and J is TRBJ2-2, with 7 bases fitting TRBD1. Germline assignment: CDR1 LNHDA and CDR2 SQIVND (reference sequence). J gave up 4 bases and V 8 bases, and 19 bases lay outside the gene matches. The length of the CDR3 is 18 residues.

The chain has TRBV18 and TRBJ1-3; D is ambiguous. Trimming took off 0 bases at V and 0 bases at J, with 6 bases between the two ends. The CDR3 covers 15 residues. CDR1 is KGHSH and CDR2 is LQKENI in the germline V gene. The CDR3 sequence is CASSPPKSSGNTIYF. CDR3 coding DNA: TGTGCCAGCTCACCACCGAAGAGCTCTGGAAACACCATATATTTT.

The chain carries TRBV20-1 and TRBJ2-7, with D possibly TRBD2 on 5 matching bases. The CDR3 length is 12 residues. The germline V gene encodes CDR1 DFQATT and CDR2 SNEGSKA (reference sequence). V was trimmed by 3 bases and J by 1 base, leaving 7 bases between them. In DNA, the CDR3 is TGCAGTGCTAGTCGGACTTCCTACGAGCAGTACTTC. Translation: CSASRTSYEQYF.

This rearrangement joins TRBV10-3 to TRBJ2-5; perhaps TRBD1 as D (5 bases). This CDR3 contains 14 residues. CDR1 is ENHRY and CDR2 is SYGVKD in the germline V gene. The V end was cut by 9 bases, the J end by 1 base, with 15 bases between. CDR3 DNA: TGTGCCATACCTCCTGACAGTATCCAAGAGACCCAGTACTTC. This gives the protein CAIPPDSIQETQYF.

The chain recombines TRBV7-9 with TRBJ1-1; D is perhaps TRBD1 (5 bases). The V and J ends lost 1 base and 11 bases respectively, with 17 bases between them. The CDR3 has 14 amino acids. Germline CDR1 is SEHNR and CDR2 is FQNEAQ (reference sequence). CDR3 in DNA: TGTGCCAGCAGCTTAGATGGGGCCCCTCGAGACGCTTTCTTT. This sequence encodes CASSLDGAPRDAFF. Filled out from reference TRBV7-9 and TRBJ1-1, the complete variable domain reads DTGVSQNPRHKITKRGQNVTFRCDPISEHNRLYWYRQTLGQGPEFLTYFQNEAQLEKSRLLSDRFSAERPKGSFSTLEIQRTEQGDSAMYLCASSLDGAPRDAFFGQGTRLTVV.

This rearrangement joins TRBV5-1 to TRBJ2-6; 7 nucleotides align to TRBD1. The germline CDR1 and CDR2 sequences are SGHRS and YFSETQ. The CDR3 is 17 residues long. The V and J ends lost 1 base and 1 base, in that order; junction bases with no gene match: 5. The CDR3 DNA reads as TGCGCCAGCAGCTTGAGCCGGACAGGATCTGGGGCCAACGTCCTGACTTTC. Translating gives CASSLSRTGSGANVLTF.

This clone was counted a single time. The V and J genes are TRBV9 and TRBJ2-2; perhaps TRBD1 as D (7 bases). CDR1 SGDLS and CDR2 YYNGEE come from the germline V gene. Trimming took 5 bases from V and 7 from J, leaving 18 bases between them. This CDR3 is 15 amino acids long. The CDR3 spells CASRISQGGSGELFF. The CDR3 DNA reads TGTGCCAGCAGAATATCTCAGGGGGGCAGCGGGGAGCTGTTTTTT.